This T cell receptor beta chain stems from a study of blood T cell repertoires in COVID-19. Study as a whole: Spain, Italy and the United States supplied samples that represented acute and convalescent COVID-19. The analysed material was cDNA or gDNA that came from T cells, B-cell-depleted T cells, or PBMCs.

Seattle patient enrollment occurred during active infection, with longitudinal follow-up thereafter. This CDR3 spans 15 amino acids. The V gene's germline CDR1 is MDHEN and CDR2 SYDVKM. Losses at the gene ends were 6 bases for V and 6 bases for J; bases not matched to a gene: 11. As originally analysed: Amplified reference gene primers provided the basis for estimating nucleated cell counts. Sequencing was performed with immunoSEQ multiplex PCR; in TCRdb, only in-frame clones are kept and a portion is missing. V and J calls and clone size are those listed in that table; D and trimming were worked out from the DNA. The repertoire holds roughly 150,000 clones, 60% to 85% seen once, with roughly 8% in the top ten.

The sequenced material came from peripheral blood. The V and J genes are TRBV28 and TRBJ2-3, with TRBD2 matching over 8 bases. The source of this sequence is a woman aged 60 to 75 with COVID-19, enrolled during active disease. The CDR3 DNA follows: TGTGCCAGCAGCTCAAGCGGGAGCGTCGGGGATACGCAGTATTTT. Translating gives CASSSSGSVGDTQYF.